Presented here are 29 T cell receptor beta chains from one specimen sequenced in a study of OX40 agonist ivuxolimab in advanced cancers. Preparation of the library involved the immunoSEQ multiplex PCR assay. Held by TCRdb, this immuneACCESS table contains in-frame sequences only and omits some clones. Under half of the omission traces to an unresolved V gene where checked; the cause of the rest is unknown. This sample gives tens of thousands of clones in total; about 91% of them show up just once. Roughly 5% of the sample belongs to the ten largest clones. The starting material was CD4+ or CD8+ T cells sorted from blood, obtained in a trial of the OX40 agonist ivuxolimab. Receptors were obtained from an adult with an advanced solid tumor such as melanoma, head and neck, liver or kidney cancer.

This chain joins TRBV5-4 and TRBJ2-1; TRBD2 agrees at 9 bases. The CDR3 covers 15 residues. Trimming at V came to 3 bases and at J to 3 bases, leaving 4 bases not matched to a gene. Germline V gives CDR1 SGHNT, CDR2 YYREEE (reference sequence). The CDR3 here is CASSSGLALYNEQFF. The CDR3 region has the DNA TGTGCCAGCAGCTCGGGACTAGCTCTCTACAATGAGCAGTTCTTC.

In DNA, the CDR3 is TGTGCCAGCAGGGCCGACGGGAACTCTGGAAACACCATATATTTT. Translating it yields CASRADGNSGNTIYF. The chain recombines TRBV9 with TRBJ1-3; no reliable D call. The CDR3 has 15 residues. The germline V and J ends were trimmed by 5 bases and 0 bases, with 12 bases remaining between them. Germline values: CDR1 SGDLS, CDR2 YYNGEE.

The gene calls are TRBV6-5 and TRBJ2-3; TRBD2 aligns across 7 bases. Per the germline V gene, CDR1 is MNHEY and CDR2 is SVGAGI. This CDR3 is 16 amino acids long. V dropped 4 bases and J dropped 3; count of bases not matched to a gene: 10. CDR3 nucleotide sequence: TGTGCCAGCAGTTCCTATCTCCTGGGGGGGACAGATACGCAGTATTTT. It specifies CASSSYLLGGTDTQYF.

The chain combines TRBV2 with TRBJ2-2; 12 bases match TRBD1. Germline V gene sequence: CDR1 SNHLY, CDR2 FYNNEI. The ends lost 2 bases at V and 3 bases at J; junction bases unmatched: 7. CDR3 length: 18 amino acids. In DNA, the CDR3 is TGTGCCAGCAGTGAATCCCGGGACAGGGGGCCCGACACCGGGGAGCTGTTTTTT. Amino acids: CASSESRDRGPDTGELFF. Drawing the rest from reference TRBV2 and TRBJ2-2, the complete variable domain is EPEVTQTPSHQVTQMGQEVILRCVPISNHLYFYWYRQILGQKVEFLVSFYNNEISEKSEIFDDQFSVERPDGSNFTLKIRSTKLEDSAMYFCASSESRDRGPDTGELFFGEGSRLTVL.

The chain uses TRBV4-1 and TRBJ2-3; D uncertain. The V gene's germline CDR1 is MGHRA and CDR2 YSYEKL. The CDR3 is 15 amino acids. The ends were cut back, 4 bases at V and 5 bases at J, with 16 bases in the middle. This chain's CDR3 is CASSPHPGSQDTQYF. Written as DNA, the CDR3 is TGCGCCAGCAGCCCCCACCCGGGTAGTCAAGATACGCAGTATTTT.

The DNA for the CDR3 is TGTGCCACCAGCAGAGGGGTAGGGAGGGGGACCGGGGAGCTGTTTTTT. It codes for CATSRGVGRGTGELFF. This rearrangement joins TRBV15 to TRBJ2-2, with D possibly TRBD2 on 7 matching bases. The CDR3 is made up of 16 amino acids. V dropped 1 base and J dropped 5 bases, with 14 bases sitting between them. Germline CDR1 LNHNV, CDR2 YYDKDF (reference sequence).

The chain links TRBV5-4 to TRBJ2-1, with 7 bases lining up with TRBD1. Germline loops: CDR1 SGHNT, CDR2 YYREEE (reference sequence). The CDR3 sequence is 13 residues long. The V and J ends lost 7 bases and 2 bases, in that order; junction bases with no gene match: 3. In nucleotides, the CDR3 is TGTGCCAGCCGGGACAGCACCTACAATGAGCAGTTCTTC. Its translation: CASRDSTYNEQFF.

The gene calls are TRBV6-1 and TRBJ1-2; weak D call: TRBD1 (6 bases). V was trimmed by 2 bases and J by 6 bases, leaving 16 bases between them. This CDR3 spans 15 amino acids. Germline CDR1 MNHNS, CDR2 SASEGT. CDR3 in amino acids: CASSEWGEGVDGYTF. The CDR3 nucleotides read TGTGCCAGCAGTGAATGGGGCGAGGGGGTGGATGGCTACACCTTC.

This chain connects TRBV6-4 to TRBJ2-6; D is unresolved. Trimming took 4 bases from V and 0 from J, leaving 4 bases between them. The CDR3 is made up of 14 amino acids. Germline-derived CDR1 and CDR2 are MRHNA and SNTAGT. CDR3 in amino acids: CASSGSSGANVLTF. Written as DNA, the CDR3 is TGTGCCAGCAGTGGCAGCTCTGGGGCCAACGTCCTGACTTTC.

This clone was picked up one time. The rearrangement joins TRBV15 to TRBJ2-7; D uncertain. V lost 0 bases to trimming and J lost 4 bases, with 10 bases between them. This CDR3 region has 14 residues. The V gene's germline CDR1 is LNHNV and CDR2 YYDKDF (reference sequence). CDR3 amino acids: CATSREGFLYEQYF. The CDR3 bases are TGTGCCACCAGCAGAGAGGGGTTCCTATACGAGCAGTACTTC.

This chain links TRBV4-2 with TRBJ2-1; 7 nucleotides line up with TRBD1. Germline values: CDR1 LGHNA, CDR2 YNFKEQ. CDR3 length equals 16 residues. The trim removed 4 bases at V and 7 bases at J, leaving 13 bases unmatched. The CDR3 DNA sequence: TGTGCCAGCAGCCTGACCACAGGGGAAATTTCGAATGAGCAGTTCTTC. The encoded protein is CASSLTTGEISNEQFF.

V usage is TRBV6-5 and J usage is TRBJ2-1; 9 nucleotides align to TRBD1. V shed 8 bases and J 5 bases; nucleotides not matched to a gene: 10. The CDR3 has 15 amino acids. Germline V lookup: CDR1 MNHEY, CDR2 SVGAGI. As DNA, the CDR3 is TGTGCCAGCCGCCAAGGACAGGGGCCAAACAATGAGCAGTTCTTC. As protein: CASRQGQGPNNEQFF.

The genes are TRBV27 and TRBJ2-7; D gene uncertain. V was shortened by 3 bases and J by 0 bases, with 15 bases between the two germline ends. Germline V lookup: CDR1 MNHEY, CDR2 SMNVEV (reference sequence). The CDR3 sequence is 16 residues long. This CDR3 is CASSFSWESSSYEQYF. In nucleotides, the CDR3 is TGTGCCAGCAGTTTTAGTTGGGAAAGTAGCTCCTACGAGCAGTACTTC.

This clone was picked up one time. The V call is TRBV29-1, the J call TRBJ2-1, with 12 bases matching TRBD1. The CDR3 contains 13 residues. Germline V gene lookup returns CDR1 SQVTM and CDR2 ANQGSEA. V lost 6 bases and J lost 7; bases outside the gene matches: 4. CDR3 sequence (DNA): TGCAGCGTGGGGACAGGGGGCTTGAATGAGCAGTTCTTC. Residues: CSVGTGGLNEQFF.

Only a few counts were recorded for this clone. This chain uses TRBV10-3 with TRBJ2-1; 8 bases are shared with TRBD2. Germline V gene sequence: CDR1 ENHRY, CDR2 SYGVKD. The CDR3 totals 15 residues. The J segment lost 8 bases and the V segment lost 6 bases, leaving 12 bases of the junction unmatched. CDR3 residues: CAIRADDSGSDEQFF. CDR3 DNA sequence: TGTGCCATCAGGGCCGATGACAGCGGGAGTGATGAGCAGTTCTTC.

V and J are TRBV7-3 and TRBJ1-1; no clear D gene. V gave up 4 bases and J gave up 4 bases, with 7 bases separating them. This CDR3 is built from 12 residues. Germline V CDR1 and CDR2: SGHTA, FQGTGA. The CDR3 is CASSSGGTEAFF. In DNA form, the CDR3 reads TGTGCCAGCAGCTCTGGCGGCACTGAAGCTTTCTTT.

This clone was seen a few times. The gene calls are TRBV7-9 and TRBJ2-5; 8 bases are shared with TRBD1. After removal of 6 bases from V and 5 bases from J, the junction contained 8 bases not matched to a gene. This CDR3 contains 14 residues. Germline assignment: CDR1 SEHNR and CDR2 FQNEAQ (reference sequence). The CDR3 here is CASSRTGLGETQYF. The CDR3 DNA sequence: TGTGCCAGCAGTCGGACAGGGCTCGGTGAGACCCAGTACTTC.

The CDR3 region is CASSTHMSYEQYV. CDR3 in DNA: TGTGCCAGCAGCACACACATGAGCTACGAGCAGTACGTC. The chain carries TRBV7-8 and TRBJ2-7; D unclear. Trimming pared 5 bases from V and 3 bases from J, leaving 11 bases between. Germline V gene lookup returns CDR1 SGHVS and CDR2 FQNEAQ. This CDR3 has 13 residues.

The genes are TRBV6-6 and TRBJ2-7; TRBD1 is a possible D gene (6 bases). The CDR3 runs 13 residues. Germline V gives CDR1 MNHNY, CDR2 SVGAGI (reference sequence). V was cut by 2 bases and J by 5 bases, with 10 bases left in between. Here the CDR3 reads CASSYTGKNEQYF. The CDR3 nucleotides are TGTGCCAGCAGTTACACAGGGAAGAACGAGCAGTACTTC.

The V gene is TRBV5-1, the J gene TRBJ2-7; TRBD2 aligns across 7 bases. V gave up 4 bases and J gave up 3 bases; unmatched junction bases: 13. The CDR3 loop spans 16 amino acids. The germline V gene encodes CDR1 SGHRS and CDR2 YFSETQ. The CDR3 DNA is TGCGCCAGCAGCACCCCGACTAGCAGCCACCTCTACGAGCAGTACGTC. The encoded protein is CASSTPTSSHLYEQYV.

CDR3 sequence: CASSIQGNYGYTF. The CDR3 DNA reads as TGTGCCAGTAGTATACAGGGGAACTATGGCTACACCTTC. V is TRBV19 and J is TRBJ1-2; maybe TRBD1 (6 bases). Germline V CDR1 and CDR2: LNHDA, SQIVND (reference sequence). CDR3 length equals 13 residues. V was shortened by 2 bases and J by 2 bases, with 6 bases between the two germline ends.

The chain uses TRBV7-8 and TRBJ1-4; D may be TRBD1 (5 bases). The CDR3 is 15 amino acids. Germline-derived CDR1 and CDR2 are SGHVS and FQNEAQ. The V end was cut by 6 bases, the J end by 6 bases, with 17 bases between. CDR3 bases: TGTGCCAGCAGGCATATTCAGGGATCGGATGAAAAACTGTTTTTT. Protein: CASRHIQGSDEKLFF.

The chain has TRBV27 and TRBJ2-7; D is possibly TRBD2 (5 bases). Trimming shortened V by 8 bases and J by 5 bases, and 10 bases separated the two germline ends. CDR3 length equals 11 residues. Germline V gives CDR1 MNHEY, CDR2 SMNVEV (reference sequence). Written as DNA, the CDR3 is TGTGCCAGCTCTATCGGGGACGAGCAGTACTTC. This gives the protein CASSIGDEQYF.

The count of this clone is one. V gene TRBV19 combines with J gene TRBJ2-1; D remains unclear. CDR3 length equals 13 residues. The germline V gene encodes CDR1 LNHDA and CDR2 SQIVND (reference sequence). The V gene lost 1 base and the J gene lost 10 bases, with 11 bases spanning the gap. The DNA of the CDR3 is TGTGCCAGTAGTATAGGGCTCCTCGGGGAGCAGTTCTTC. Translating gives CASSIGLLGEQFF.

The CDR3 DNA sequence: TGTGCCAGCAGCTTAGCGGGAGGCGACGAGCAGTACTTC. The encoded protein is CASSLAGGDEQYF. V and J are TRBV7-2 and TRBJ2-7, with a possible D match to TRBD2 (6 bases). The V and J ends lost 0 bases and 5 bases respectively, with 8 bases between them. The CDR3 covers 13 residues. CDR1 SGHTA and CDR2 FQGNSA come from the germline V gene. The full variable domain, in which reference TRBV7-2 and TRBJ2-7 provide the parts outside the CDR3, is GAGVSQSPSNKVTEKGKDVELRCDPISGHTALYWYRQSLGQGLEFLIYFQGNSAPDKSGLPSDRFSAERTGGSVSTLTIQRTQQEDSAVYLCASSLAGGDEQYFGPGTRLTVT.

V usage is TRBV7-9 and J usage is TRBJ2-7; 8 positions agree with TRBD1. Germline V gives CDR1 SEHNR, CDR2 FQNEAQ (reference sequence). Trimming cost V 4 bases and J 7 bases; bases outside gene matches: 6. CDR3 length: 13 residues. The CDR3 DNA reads TGTGCCAGCAGCTCTACCCGGACAGGGGAGCAGTACTTC. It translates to CASSSTRTGEQYF.

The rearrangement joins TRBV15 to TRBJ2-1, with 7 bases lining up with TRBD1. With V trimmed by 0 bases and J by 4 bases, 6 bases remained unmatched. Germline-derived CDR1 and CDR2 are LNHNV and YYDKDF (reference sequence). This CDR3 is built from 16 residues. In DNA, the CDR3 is TGTGCCACCAGCAGAGATATGGGACAGAGTTACAATGAGCAGTTCTTC. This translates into CATSRDMGQSYNEQFF.

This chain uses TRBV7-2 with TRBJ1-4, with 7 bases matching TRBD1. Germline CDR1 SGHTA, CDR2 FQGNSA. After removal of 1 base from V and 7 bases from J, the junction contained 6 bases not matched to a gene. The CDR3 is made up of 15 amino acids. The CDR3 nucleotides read TGTGCCAGCAGCTTAGGACAGGGAGGACTTGAAAAACTGTTTTTT. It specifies CASSLGQGGLEKLFF.

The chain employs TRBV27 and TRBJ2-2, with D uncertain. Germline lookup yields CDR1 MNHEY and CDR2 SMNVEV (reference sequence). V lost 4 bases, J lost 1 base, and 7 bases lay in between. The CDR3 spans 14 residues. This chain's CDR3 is CASSSGLNTGELFF. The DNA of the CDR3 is TGTGCCAGCAGTTCCGGTCTGAACACCGGGGAGCTGTTTTTT.